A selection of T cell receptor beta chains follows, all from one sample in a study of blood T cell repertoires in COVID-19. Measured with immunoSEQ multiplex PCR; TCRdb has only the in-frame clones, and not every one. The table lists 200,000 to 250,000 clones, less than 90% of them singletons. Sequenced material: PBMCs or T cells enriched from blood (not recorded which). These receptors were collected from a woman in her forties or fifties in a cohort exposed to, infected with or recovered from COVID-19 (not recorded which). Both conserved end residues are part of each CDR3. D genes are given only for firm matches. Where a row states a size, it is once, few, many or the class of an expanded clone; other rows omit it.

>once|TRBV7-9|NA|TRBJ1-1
TGTGCCAGCAGCCACGACAGAAAGCCCACTGAAGCTTTCTTT
CASSHDRKPTEAFF
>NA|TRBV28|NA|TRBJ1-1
TGTGCCAGCAGTTTGATTGACAGCCTGGGCACTGAAGCTTTCTTT
CASSLIDSLGTEAFF
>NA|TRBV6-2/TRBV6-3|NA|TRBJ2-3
TGTGCCAGCAGCCCCAGGAGGCTGGGGCAGTATTTT
CASSPRRLGQYF
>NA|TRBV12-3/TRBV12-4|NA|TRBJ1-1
TGTGCCAGCAGTTTGCAGGCCACTGAAGCTTTCTTT
CASSLQATEAFF
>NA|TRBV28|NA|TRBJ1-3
TGTGCCAGCACCATCCGGGACACCTACTCTGGAAACACCATATATTTT
CASTIRDTYSGNTIYF
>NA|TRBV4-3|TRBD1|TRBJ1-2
TGCGCCAGCAGCCAAGATTCCGACAGGGCAGATGGCTACACCTTC
CASSQDSDRADGYTF
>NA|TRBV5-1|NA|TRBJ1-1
TGCGCCAGCAGCCTCCAGGGGAACACTGAAGCTTTCTTT
CASSLQGNTEAFF
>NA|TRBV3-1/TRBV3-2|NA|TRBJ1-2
TGTGCCAGCAGCTATATGGGGGACTCCTCTAGTTTCACCTTC
CASSYMGDSSSFTF
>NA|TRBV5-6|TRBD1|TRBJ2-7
TGTGCCAGCAGCTTGGCCCGGCAGGGGGACGACGAGCAGTACTTC
CASSLARQGDDEQYF
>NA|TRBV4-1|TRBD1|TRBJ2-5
TGCGCCAGCAGCCCAGGGCCCGGGACAGGGAGACAAGAGACCCAGTACTTC
CASSPGPGTGRQETQYF
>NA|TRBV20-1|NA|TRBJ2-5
TGCAGTGCTGGGGCGGAGACCCAGTACTTC
CSAGAETQYF
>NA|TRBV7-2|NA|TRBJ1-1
TGTGCCAGCAGCTTCACCCACAGTCTTGAAGCTTTCTTT
CASSFTHSLEAFF
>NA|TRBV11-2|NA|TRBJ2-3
TGTGCCAGCAGCTTATTCTCTTACCAGGGGCCGGATAGCACAGATACGCAGTATTTT
CASSLFSYQGPDSTDTQYF
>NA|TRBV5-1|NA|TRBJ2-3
TGCGCCAGCAGCCGAGGGCAGGCCAGCGATACGCAGTATTTT
CASSRGQASDTQYF
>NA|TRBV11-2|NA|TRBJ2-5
TGTGCCAGCAGCTTAGGGGGGGATTGGGAGACCCAGTACTTC
CASSLGGDWETQYF
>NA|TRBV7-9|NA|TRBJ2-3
TGTGCCAGCAGCAAAGACTCCACAGATACGCAGTATTTT
CASSKDSTDTQYF
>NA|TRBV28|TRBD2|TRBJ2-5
TGTGCCAGCTTCCCCGGGGGGGGGCCACCGACCCAGTACTTC
CASFPGGGPPTQYF
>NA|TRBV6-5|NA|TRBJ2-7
TGTGCCAGCAGTTTGGCCGGGCGGGCGTACGAGCAGTACTTC
CASSLAGRAYEQYF
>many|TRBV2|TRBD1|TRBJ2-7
TGTGCCAGCAGGGACCCCGGGACAGGGGGGTACGAGCAGTACTTC
CASRDPGTGGYEQYF
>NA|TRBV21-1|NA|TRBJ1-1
TGTGCCAGCAGCGAAGGGATTCGGGACAGGGGGCCGCACACTGAAGCTTTCTTT
CASSEGIRDRGPHTEAFF
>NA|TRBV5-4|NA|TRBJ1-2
TGTGCCAGCAGGACGGACCGGACGGGGGGCTACACCTTC
CASRTDRTGGYTF
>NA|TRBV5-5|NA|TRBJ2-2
TGTGCCAGCAGCTTGGCCCCCAACGGGGAGCTGTTTTTT
CASSLAPNGELFF
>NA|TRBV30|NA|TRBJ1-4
TGTGCCTGGAGCTTGAACTTAAATGAAAAACTGTTTTTT
CAWSLNLNEKLFF
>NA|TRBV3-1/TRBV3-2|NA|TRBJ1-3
TGTGCCAGCAGCCAAGTGTGGGAGAGCTCTGGAAACACCATATATTTT
CASSQVWESSGNTIYF
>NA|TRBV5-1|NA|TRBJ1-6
TGCGCCAGCAGCTTACAGGGCTCTAATTCACCCCTCCACTTT
CASSLQGSNSPLHF
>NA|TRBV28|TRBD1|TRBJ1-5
TGTGCCAGCAGTTTTATATGGGGACAGGGCCCGAATCAGCCCCAGCATTTT
CASSFIWGQGPNQPQHF
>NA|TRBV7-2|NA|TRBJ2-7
TGTGCCAGCAGCTCCTATGGGGGCGCCGCCTACGAGCAGTACTTC
CASSSYGGAAYEQYF
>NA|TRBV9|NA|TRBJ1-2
TGTGCCAGCAGCGTAGCGGAGGGGGGGCGAGATGGCTACACCTTC
CASSVAEGGRDGYTF
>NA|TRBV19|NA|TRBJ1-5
TGTGCCAGTAGTATGGGCGGGAAGGGTCAGCCCCAGCATTTT
CASSMGGKGQPQHF
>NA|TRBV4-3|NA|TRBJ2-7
TGCGCCAGCAGCCAAGACGGCGGGACAGACACCTACGAGCAGTACTTC
CASSQDGGTDTYEQYF
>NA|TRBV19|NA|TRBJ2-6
TGTGCCAGTAGTATCTACGGGGGATCTGGGGCCAACGTCCTGACTTTC
CASSIYGGSGANVLTF